This is a list of T cell receptor beta chains from one sample in a study of CD8+CD57+ T cells in acquired aplastic anemia. Each CDR3 protein is one row after TCRdb ran MiXCR on the reads. This sample has just over 450,000 distinct CDR3 sequences; roughly 34% occur once, and the top ten carry less than 0.85%. Input material: sorted CD4+, CD8+, or CD8+CD57+ T cells (not recorded which) from PBMCs. The receptors originated from a human donor with aplastic anemia. The CDR3 runs from the conserved cysteine through the conserved F or W. D genes are given only for firm matches.

TRBJ1-2 TRBD1 TRBV19 CASSGTVFFEGYTF
TRBJ1-5 . TRBV19 CASSAQLYQPQHF
TRBJ2-3 . TRBV9 CASSVGLAGEWPMSTDTQYF
TRBJ2-1 TRBD2 TRBV25-1 CASSDSEVAGSNEQFF
TRBJ1-3 . TRBV29-1 CSVKLQGSGNTIYF
TRBJ2-5 TRBD2 TRBV19 CASSRGTTSGETQYF
TRBJ1-2 . TRBV29-1 CSFGGEEYGYTF
TRBJ1-2 . TRBV27 CASRGVANYGYTF
TRBJ2-1 . TRBV3-1 CASSHRGTSYNEQFF
TRBJ2-1 . TRBV10-1 CASSERPDGEQFF
TRBJ2-3 . TRBV19 CASSIPGSTDTQYF
TRBJ2-5 TRBD1 TRBV4-3 CASSQGRTGKETQYF
TRBJ2-7 . TRBV20-1 CSARVGGVNFLYEQYF
TRBJ1-1 TRBD1 TRBV6-2/TRBV6-3 CASSFVWDRGAMNTEAFF
TRBJ1-5 . TRBV30 CAWSVSTDQPQHF
TRBJ2-7 TRBD1 TRBV25-1 CASSLRGQALSYEQYF
TRBJ1-2 TRBD1 TRBV5-1 CASSLGDRAQGYTF
TRBJ1-2 . TRBV29-1 CSVLWDYGYTF
TRBJ2-5 . TRBV4-3 CASSHSVWQETQYF
TRBJ1-2 . TRBV10-2 CASSASGAYGYTF
TRBJ1-4 TRBD1 TRBV25-1 CASSPPGTGSEKLFF
TRBJ1-2 TRBD1 TRBV20-1 CSASPRGPQGYTF
TRBJ2-3 . TRBV5-1 CASSRWTEGADTQYF
TRBJ1-3 TRBD1 TRBV19 CASRFRDRAGNTIYF
TRBJ1-2 TRBD1 TRBV12-3/TRBV12-4 CASSIGQGNLYTF
TRBJ2-7 . TRBV29-1 CSVAGQSGLYEQYF
TRBJ1-1 . TRBV7-6 CARSLGQGGTEAFF
TRBJ2-7 . TRBV9 CASSQGSGKTYEQYF
TRBJ1-2 . TRBV12-3/TRBV12-4 CASSLGGTPGYTF
TRBJ2-3 TRBD2 TRBV2 CASRRGGRPSTDTQYF
TRBJ2-3 . TRBV9 CASSVTAGSTDTQYF
TRBJ2-1 . TRBV20-1 CSASVGGYNEQFF
TRBJ2-5 TRBD2 TRBV20-1 CSAIPGGARETQYF
TRBJ2-2 . TRBV7-2 CASSQDGAGELFF
TRBJ1-2 . TRBV7-2 CASSERETYGYTF
TRBJ2-7 . TRBV7-9 CASSLSGLLGEQYF
TRBJ1-5 . TRBV6-1 CASRQTYSNQPQHF
TRBJ1-6 TRBD1 TRBV25-1 CASSARGDGSPLHF
TRBJ1-1 . TRBV2 CASSESVGATEAFF
TRBJ2-7 TRBD1 TRBV7-9 CASSSRDRVDYEQYF
TRBJ1-1 . TRBV12-3/TRBV12-4 CASSLLQGWRAFF
TRBJ1-1 TRBD1 TRBV14 CASSLQTGTFDKAFF
TRBJ2-1 TRBD1 TRBV4-1 CASSLLGTVYNEQFF
TRBJ1-2 . TRBV24-1 CATRTTGTPYTF
TRBJ1-2 TRBD1 TRBV27 CASSFGQGRGYTF
TRBJ2-5 TRBD1 TRBV7-9 CASSLAPTGQETQYF